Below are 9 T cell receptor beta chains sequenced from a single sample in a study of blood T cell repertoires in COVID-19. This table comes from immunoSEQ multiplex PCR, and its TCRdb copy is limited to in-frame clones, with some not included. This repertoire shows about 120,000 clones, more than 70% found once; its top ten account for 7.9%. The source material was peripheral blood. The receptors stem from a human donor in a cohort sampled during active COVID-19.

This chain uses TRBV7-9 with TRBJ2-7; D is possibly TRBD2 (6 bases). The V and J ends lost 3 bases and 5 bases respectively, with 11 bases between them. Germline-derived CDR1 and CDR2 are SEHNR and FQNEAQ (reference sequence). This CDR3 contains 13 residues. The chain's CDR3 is CASSLQSGDEQYF. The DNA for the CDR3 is TGTGCCAGCAGCTTGCAGTCGGGAGACGAGCAGTACTTC.

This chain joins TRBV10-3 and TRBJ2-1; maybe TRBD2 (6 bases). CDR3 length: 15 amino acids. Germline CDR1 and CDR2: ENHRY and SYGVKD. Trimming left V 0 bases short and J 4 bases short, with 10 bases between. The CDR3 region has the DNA TGTGCCATCAGTGAGTCGAGCGGGCTTTACAATGAGCAGTTCTTC. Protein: CAISESSGLYNEQFF.

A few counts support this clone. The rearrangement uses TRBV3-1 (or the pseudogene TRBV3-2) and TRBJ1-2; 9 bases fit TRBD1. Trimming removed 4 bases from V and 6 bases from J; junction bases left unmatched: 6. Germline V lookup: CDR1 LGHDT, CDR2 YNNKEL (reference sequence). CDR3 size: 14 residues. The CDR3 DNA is TGTGCCAGCAGCCGGGGGGACAGGGTAGATGGCTACACCTTC. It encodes CASSRGDRVDGYTF.

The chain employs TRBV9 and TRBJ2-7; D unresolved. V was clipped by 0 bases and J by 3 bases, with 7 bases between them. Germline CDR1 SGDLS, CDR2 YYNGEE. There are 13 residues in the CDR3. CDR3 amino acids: CASSVAPGYEQYF. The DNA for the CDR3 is TGTGCCAGCAGCGTAGCCCCGGGCTACGAGCAGTACTTC.

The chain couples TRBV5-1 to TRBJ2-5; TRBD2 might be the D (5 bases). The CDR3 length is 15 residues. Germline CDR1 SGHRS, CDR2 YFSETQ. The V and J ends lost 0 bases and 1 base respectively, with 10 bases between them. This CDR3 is CASSLDGVPQETQYF. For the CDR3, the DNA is TGCGCCAGCAGCTTGGACGGGGTCCCCCAAGAGACCCAGTACTTC.

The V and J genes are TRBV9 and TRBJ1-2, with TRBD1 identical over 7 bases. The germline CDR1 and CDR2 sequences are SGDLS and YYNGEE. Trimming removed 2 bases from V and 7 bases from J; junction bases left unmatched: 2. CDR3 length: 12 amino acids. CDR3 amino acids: CASSVHRGGYTF. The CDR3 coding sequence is TGTGCCAGCAGCGTCCACAGGGGTGGCTACACCTTC.

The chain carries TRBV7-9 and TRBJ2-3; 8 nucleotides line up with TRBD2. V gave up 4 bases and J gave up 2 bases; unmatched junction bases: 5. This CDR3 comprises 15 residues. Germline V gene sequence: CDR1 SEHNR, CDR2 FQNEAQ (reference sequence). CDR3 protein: CASSSGGRYTDTQYF. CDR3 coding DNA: TGTGCCAGCAGCTCGGGCGGGAGGTACACAGATACGCAGTATTTT.

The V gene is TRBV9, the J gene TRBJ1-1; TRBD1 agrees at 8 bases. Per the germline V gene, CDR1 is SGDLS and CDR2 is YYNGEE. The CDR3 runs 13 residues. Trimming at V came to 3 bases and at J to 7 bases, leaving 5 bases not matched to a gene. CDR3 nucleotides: TGTGCCAGCAGCGCCGGACAGGGTGATGAAGCTTTCTTT. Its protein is CASSAGQGDEAFF.

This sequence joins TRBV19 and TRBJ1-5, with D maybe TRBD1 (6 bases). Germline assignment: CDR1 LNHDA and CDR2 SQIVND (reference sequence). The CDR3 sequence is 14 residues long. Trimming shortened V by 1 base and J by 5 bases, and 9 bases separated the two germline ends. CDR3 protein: CASSIGGGYQPQHF. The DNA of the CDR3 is TGTGCCAGTAGTATAGGAGGGGGTTATCAGCCCCAGCATTTT.